The 11 T cell receptor beta chains listed next were all sequenced from one sample in a study of T cell responses to AZD1222 COVID-19 vaccine. The protocol was immunoSEQ multiplex PCR, while the TCRdb copy is restricted to in-frame clones and leaves out a portion. The table has 97,000 or so clones, 85% to 90% seen once. The source material was peripheral blood, sampled on day 0 of AZD1222 vaccination. The receptors come from an adult in good health.

This chain connects TRBV18 to TRBJ1-5; 11 nucleotides align to TRBD1. The CDR3 runs 15 residues. Trimming took 2 bases from V and 6 from J; bases not matched to a gene: 3. The V gene's germline CDR1 is KGHSH and CDR2 LQKENI. In nucleotides, the CDR3 is TGTGCCAGCTCACCAGGACAGGGGGCAGGTCAGCCCCAGCATTTT. It codes for CASSPGQGAGQPQHF.

The chain carries TRBV27 and TRBJ1-5, with 7 bases lining up with TRBD1. The germline gives CDR1 MNHEY, CDR2 SMNVEV (reference sequence). This CDR3 contains 15 residues. V shed 1 base, J shed 6 bases, and the junction held 6 bases outside the gene matches. CDR3 DNA sequence: TGTGCCAGCAGTTTATTCCCAGGGGGGAGTCAGCCCCAGCATTTT. Translated, it gives CASSLFPGGSQPQHF.

The V and J genes are TRBV28 and TRBJ1-5, with no clear D. CDR1 is MDHEN, CDR2 SYDVKM, per germline. The CDR3 sequence is 14 residues long. The V end lost 3 bases, the J end lost 3 bases, and 9 bases lay between the germline ends. The CDR3 is CASSFPRDNQPQHF. CDR3 nucleotide sequence: TGTGCCAGCAGTTTCCCCAGAGACAATCAGCCCCAGCATTTT.

The genes are TRBV9 and TRBJ1-1; TRBD1 might be the D (6 bases). The CDR3 sequence is 15 residues long. Trimming stripped 4 bases from V and 1 base from J, with 14 bases between. Germline CDR1 SGDLS, CDR2 YYNGEE. The CDR3 spells CASSHSTGWNTEAFF. In DNA form, the CDR3 reads TGTGCCAGCAGCCATTCTACAGGGTGGAACACTGAAGCTTTCTTT.

The V gene is TRBV28, the J gene TRBJ2-7; 12 positions agree with TRBD1. V trimming: 6 bases; J trimming: 5 bases; junction bases outside the gene matches: 2. CDR1 is MDHEN and CDR2 is SYDVKM in the germline V gene. There are 13 residues in the CDR3. This chain's CDR3 is CASRGTGGDEQYF. The CDR3 nucleotides are TGTGCCAGCAGGGGGACAGGGGGCGACGAGCAGTACTTC.

This clone appeared a few times. The chain links TRBV30 to TRBJ1-3; D unresolved. V lost 1 base to trimming and J lost 3 bases, with 13 bases between them. The germline V gene encodes CDR1 GTSNPN and CDR2 SVGIG (reference sequence). The CDR3 spans 15 residues. The CDR3, as DNA: TGTGCCTGGAGTGCTTGGGGAGGGTATGGAAACACCATATATTTT. Its protein is CAWSAWGGYGNTIYF.

The J gene is TRBJ2-7, the V gene TRBV30, with 10 nucleotides matching TRBD1. The CDR3 sequence is 14 residues long. Per the germline V gene, CDR1 is GTSNPN and CDR2 is SVGIG (reference sequence). J was trimmed by 4 bases and V by 1 base; bases with no gene match: 4. The CDR3: CAWSGTGGPYEQYF. CDR3 sequence (DNA): TGTGCCTGGAGTGGGACAGGGGGACCTTACGAGCAGTACTTC.

The chain uses TRBV7-9 and TRBJ1-1; TRBD1 agrees at 9 bases. The CDR3 loop spans 14 amino acids. J was trimmed by 7 bases and V by 3 bases; bases with no gene match: 6. Germline V gene data show CDR1 as SEHNR and CDR2 as FQNEAQ (reference sequence). CDR3 bases: TGTGCCAGCAGCTTGACAGGGGGGAACCGTGAAGCTTTCTTT. This encodes CASSLTGGNREAFF.

The rearrangement uses TRBV19 and TRBJ1-3; D call uncertain. Per the germline V gene, CDR1 is LNHDA and CDR2 is SQIVND (reference sequence). CDR3 length equals 14 residues. Deletions cut 6 bases from V and 5 bases from J, with 14 bases between. The CDR3 DNA sequence: TGTGCCAGTAGACCGACGGGTGGCAGAAACACCATATATTTT. Its translation is CASRPTGGRNTIYF.

The CDR3 DNA reads TGTGCCAGCAGTTCCTCTTACTCAGGCACAGAGACCCAGTACTTC. Translated, it gives CASSSSYSGTETQYF. This chain connects TRBV28 to TRBJ2-5; no reliable D call. The V and J ends lost 4 bases and 4 bases respectively, with 16 bases between them. The CDR3 spans 15 residues. The germline gives CDR1 MDHEN, CDR2 SYDVKM.

A note on this clone: Other DNA sequences from this sample encode an identical CDR3 as well. This rearrangement joins TRBV6-5 to TRBJ1-1, with unresolved D. V dropped 5 bases and J dropped 1 base, with 11 bases sitting between them. CDR3 length: 14 residues. CDR1 MNHEY and CDR2 SVGAGI come from the germline V gene. The CDR3 DNA is TGTGCCAGCAGTCCGGCAGACGGGAACACTGAAGCTTTCTTT. It translates to CASSPADGNTEAFF.